These T cell receptor beta chains were read from a single sample in a study of T cells in Graves' hyperthyroidism and ophthalmopathy. TCRdb fed the multiplex PCR reads into MiXCR, producing one record per CDR3 protein. The sample contains more than 350,000 distinct CDR3 sequences, roughly 15% of which appear only once. Material: blood. The source of these receptors is a woman aged 25-40 years with Graves' ophthalmopathy. CDR3s include the opening cysteine and the closing phenylalanine or tryptophan. The D gene is left open where the match is weak. Where a row states a size, it is once, few, many or the class of an expanded clone; other rows omit it.

v_gene: TRBV19; abundance: .; j_gene: TRBJ2-1; d_gene: .; CDR3nt: TGTGCCAGTCCCTTAGTTCCCAATGAGCAGTTCTTC; CDR3aa: CASPLVPNEQFF
v_gene: TRBV20-1; abundance: many; j_gene: TRBJ2-7; d_gene: .; CDR3nt: TGCAGTGCTAGACTTCTCCACTACGAGCAGTACTTC; CDR3aa: CSARLLHYEQYF
v_gene: TRBV2; abundance: many; j_gene: TRBJ2-7; d_gene: .; CDR3nt: TGTGCCAGCAGTGTACACGGAAGCTCCTACGAGCAGTACTTC; CDR3aa: CASSVHGSSYEQYF
v_gene: TRBV30; abundance: many; j_gene: TRBJ2-1; d_gene: .; CDR3nt: TGTGCCTGGGGTGTTATTGGTAGCCTCTCCTACAATGAGCAGTTCTTC; CDR3aa: CAWGVIGSLSYNEQFF
v_gene: TRBV19; abundance: many; j_gene: TRBJ2-1; d_gene: TRBD2; CDR3nt: TGTGCCACCGGGGGGCTAGCGGGGGTGGTAAACAATGAGCAGTTCTTC; CDR3aa: CATGGLAGVVNNEQFF
v_gene: TRBV11-2; abundance: many; j_gene: TRBJ1-5; d_gene: TRBD1; CDR3nt: TGTGCCAGCAGCTCCGACAGGGGTTATCAGCCCCAGCATTTT; CDR3aa: CASSSDRGYQPQHF
v_gene: TRBV12-3/TRBV12-4; abundance: few; j_gene: TRBJ1-1; d_gene: TRBD1; CDR3nt: TGTGCCAGCAGACAGGGGGCGCTGAACACTGAAGCTTTCTTT; CDR3aa: CASRQGALNTEAFF
v_gene: TRBV5-6; abundance: many; j_gene: TRBJ2-2; d_gene: .; CDR3nt: TGTGCCAGCAGAGCCTTTGGCGGGACGGCCGGGGAGCTGTTTTTT; CDR3aa: CASRAFGGTAGELFF
v_gene: TRBV7-9; abundance: .; j_gene: TRBJ1-4; d_gene: TRBD1; CDR3nt: TGTGCCAGCAGCACCCGACAGGGGATTCATGAAAAACTGTTTTTT; CDR3aa: CASSTRQGIHEKLFF
v_gene: TRBV20-1; abundance: many; j_gene: TRBJ1-3; d_gene: .; CDR3nt: TGCAGTGCTAGAAGAGGGGCTGGAAACACCATATATTTT; CDR3aa: CSARRGAGNTIYF
v_gene: TRBV20-1; abundance: .; j_gene: TRBJ1-4; d_gene: .; CDR3nt: TGCAGTGCTAGGTGGGGGGCTAATGAAAAACTGTTTTTT; CDR3aa: CSARWGANEKLFF